The rows below give T cell receptor beta chains drawn from one sample of a study of beta chain features in type 1 diabetes. TCRdb's copy holds only in-frame clones and misses some; the assay was immunoSEQ multiplex PCR. The sample consists of some 900,000 clones, 17% of them appearing once. Sequencing was done on a sample of naive CD4+ T cells from blood. The source is a woman aged 18-29 years in good health. CDR3s include the opening cysteine and the closing phenylalanine or tryptophan. Some rows have no size entry. The others give once, few or many, or a class for an expanded clone.

V: TRBV27; size: NA; J: TRBJ2-1; CDR3: CASSSGLAERNEQFF
V: TRBV27; size: NA; J: TRBJ1-2; CDR3: CASSLIRQGGNYGYTF
V: TRBV7-9; size: NA; J: TRBJ2-5; CDR3: CASSLRGTGKETQYF
V: TRBV6-1; size: few; J: TRBJ2-3; CDR3: CASSERPSTDTQYF
V: TRBV7-2; size: few; J: TRBJ2-1; CDR3: CASSQIFQANSYNEQFF
V: TRBV15; size: NA; J: TRBJ1-2; CDR3: CATSRDQYYGYTF
V: TRBV19; size: few; J: TRBJ1-1; CDR3: CASSILTANTEAFF
V: TRBV7-2; size: NA; J: TRBJ1-3; CDR3: CASSRGGEFDGNTIYF
V: TRBV29-1; size: few; J: TRBJ2-1; CDR3: CSVERYNEQFF
V: TRBV5-1; size: NA; J: TRBJ2-5; CDR3: CASSRRQGETQYF
V: TRBV6-4; size: few; J: TRBJ2-2; CDR3: CASRRTAPDTGELFF
V: TRBV5-1; size: NA; J: TRBJ2-1; CDR3: CASSLVPTRLAGNEQFF
V: TRBV11-2; size: few; J: TRBJ2-3; CDR3: CASSLSEADTQYF
V: TRBV19; size: few; J: TRBJ2-7; CDR3: CASSAYRRRTSFYEQYF
V: TRBV27; size: NA; J: TRBJ2-7; CDR3: CASSPRSGTGTYEQYF
V: TRBV28; size: NA; J: TRBJ2-1; CDR3: CASSSGLAGGSEQFF
V: TRBV5-8; size: NA; J: TRBJ2-5; CDR3: CASSFYRSVETQYF
V: TRBV28; size: NA; J: TRBJ2-7; CDR3: CASRQIVQGSSYEQYF
V: TRBV7-9; size: few; J: TRBJ2-7; CDR3: CASSPREYEQYF
V: TRBV18; size: few; J: TRBJ1-4; CDR3: CASSPQTARNEKLFF
V: TRBV28; size: NA; J: TRBJ1-4; CDR3: CASRPRTGRGNEKLFF
V: TRBV18; size: few; J: TRBJ1-1; CDR3: CASSPMSRGDTEAFF